These 14 T cell receptor beta chains share one sample of origin, sequenced in a study of cytomegalovirus exposure and HLA in healthy donors. The assay was immunoSEQ multiplex PCR, and TCRdb's table has in-frame clones only and misses some. The data contain more than 200,000 clones, roughly 87% of them singletons. Sequenced: PBMCs. The receptors derive from a man between 18 and 35 years old in good health and CMV-seropositive.

This clone was seen just once. The chain uses TRBV2 and TRBJ2-7, with D unclear. Trimming cost V 1 base and J 3 bases, with 13 bases left between them. Germline V gene lookup returns CDR1 SNHLY and CDR2 FYNNEI. This CDR3 spans 15 amino acids. The CDR3 protein is CASSEGANYDYEQYF. CDR3 in DNA: TGTGCCAGCAGTGAAGGGGCAAATTATGACTACGAGCAGTACTTC.

This clone was seen a single time. V usage is TRBV4-1 and J usage is TRBJ2-5; TRBD2 agrees at 8 bases. J gave up 5 bases and V 4 bases, and 9 bases lay outside the gene matches. Germline values: CDR1 MGHRA, CDR2 YSYEKL. CDR3 size: 15 residues. DNA of the CDR3: TGCGCCAGCAGCCGCACGGGAGGGCCTCAGGAGACCCAGTACTTC. It is translated as CASSRTGGPQETQYF.

The gene calls are TRBV10-3 and TRBJ2-7; 9 bases line up with TRBD2. The CDR3 has 15 residues. V lost 0 bases and J lost 2; bases outside the gene matches: 2. Germline V CDR1 and CDR2: ENHRY, SYGVKD. Here the CDR3 DNA reads TGTGCCATCAGTGAGTCTACTAGCGGGCCCTACGAGCAGTACTTC. This gives the protein CAISESTSGPYEQYF.

V and J are TRBV28 and TRBJ2-2; D is ambiguous. The ends were cut back, 3 bases at V and 8 bases at J, with 10 bases in the middle. Germline CDR1 is MDHEN and CDR2 is SYDVKM. This CDR3 has 13 residues. The CDR3 nucleotides read TGTGCCAGCAGTTTGACCGGCACAGGGGAGCTGTTTTTT. Translation: CASSLTGTGELFF.

The V gene is TRBV6-1, the J gene TRBJ1-1; 7 bases are a match to TRBD1. Germline V gene lookup returns CDR1 MNHNS and CDR2 SASEGT. V shed 5 bases and J 3 bases; nucleotides not matched to a gene: 9. CDR3 length: 15 amino acids. The CDR3 nucleotides read TGTGCCAGCAGTCCTGTGGGACAGTCCCACACTGAAGCTTTCTTT. Protein: CASSPVGQSHTEAFF.

The rearrangement links TRBV6-6 to TRBJ2-7; D is unclear. Germline CDR1 MNHNY, CDR2 SVGAGI (reference sequence). The CDR3 is 12 amino acids. Deletions cut 6 bases from V and 4 bases from J, with 10 bases between. The CDR3 reads CASSPERYEQYF. CDR3 nucleotides: TGTGCCAGCAGCCCCGAAAGATACGAGCAGTACTTC.

The chain recombines TRBV6-1 with TRBJ2-7, with 8 nucleotides matching TRBD1. With V trimmed by 8 bases and J by 0 bases, 3 bases remained unmatched. The CDR3 runs 13 residues. CDR1 is MNHNS and CDR2 is SASEGT in the germline V gene. CDR3 sequence reads: CASGDRSSYEQYF. For the CDR3, the DNA is TGTGCCAGCGGGGACAGGAGCTCCTACGAGCAGTACTTC.

This clone was found a few times. The chain uses TRBV11-1 and TRBJ2-1; perhaps TRBD2 as D (5 bases). The germline gives CDR1 SGHAT, CDR2 FQDESV (reference sequence). CDR3 length: 13 amino acids. The V gene lost 6 bases and the J gene lost 5 bases, with 11 bases spanning the gap. DNA for the CDR3: TGTGCCAGCAGGGTAGGACTGAACAATGAGCAGTTCTTC. It encodes CASRVGLNNEQFF.

The chain couples TRBV18 to TRBJ2-7; 8 nucleotides agree with TRBD1. Germline V gene sequence: CDR1 KGHSH, CDR2 LQKENI. The ends lost 3 bases at V and 2 bases at J; junction bases unmatched: 3. The CDR3 is 14 residues long. CDR3 protein: CASSPKTGAYEQYF. CDR3 DNA: TGTGCCAGCTCACCGAAGACAGGGGCCTACGAGCAGTACTTC.

The chain employs TRBV5-1 and TRBJ2-5; D not certain. The germline V gene encodes CDR1 SGHRS and CDR2 YFSETQ. CDR3 size: 14 residues. V was cut by 5 bases and J by 0 bases, with 11 bases left in between. CDR3 nucleotide sequence: TGCGCCAGCAGTCCCGGGTCACACCAAGAGACCCAGTACTTC. It translates to CASSPGSHQETQYF.

The chain carries TRBV15 and TRBJ2-1; D gene uncertain. Germline loops: CDR1 LNHNV, CDR2 YYDKDF (reference sequence). The CDR3 consists of 15 residues. Trimming cost V 5 bases and J 0 bases, with 11 bases left between them. The CDR3 nucleotides read TGTGCCACCAGCCCACGACATGACTCCTACAATGAGCAGTTCTTC. This encodes CATSPRHDSYNEQFF.

As for this clone: Other DNA sequences in the same sample also yield this CDR3. The V gene is TRBV6-5, the J gene TRBJ1-1; weak D call: TRBD1 (5 bases). The CDR3 contains 15 residues. With 0 bases removed from V and 5 bases from J, the gap between germline ends came to 13 bases. Looked up from germline, CDR1 is MNHEY and CDR2 is SVGAGI. CDR3: CASSYSPGARTEAFF. DNA for the CDR3: TGTGCCAGCAGTTACTCGCCTGGGGCGAGGACTGAAGCTTTCTTT.

This chain connects TRBV5-1 to TRBJ1-2; 7 bases map to TRBD1. Germline CDR1 and CDR2: SGHRS and YFSETQ. The V and J ends lost 3 bases and 5 bases, in that order; junction bases with no gene match: 4. The CDR3 length is 13 residues. CDR3 residues: CASSSAGGYGYTF. CDR3 DNA sequence: TGCGCCAGCAGCTCGGCAGGGGGTTATGGCTACACCTTC.

The chain uses TRBV6-5 and TRBJ2-1; possible D gene TRBD2, 6 bases. The CDR3 covers 12 residues. V was pared by 6 bases and J by 4 bases, with 7 bases between. The V gene's germline CDR1 is MNHEY and CDR2 SVGAGI. CDR3 sequence: CASRAGYNEQFF. CDR3 bases: TGTGCCAGCAGGGCGGGGTACAATGAGCAGTTCTTC.